Listed below are T cell receptor beta chains from one sample, sequenced in a study of cytomegalovirus exposure and HLA in healthy donors. The table came from immunoSEQ multiplex PCR; TCRdb's copy has only in-frame clones and leaves some out. This sample's table has about 83,000 clones. Source material: PBMCs. These receptor sequences come from a man younger than 35 in good health and CMV-seropositive. The CDR3 runs from the conserved cysteine through the conserved F or W. The D gene is left open where the match is weak.

D gene	J gene	V gene	CDR3 protein	CDR3 DNA
-	TRBJ2-7	TRBV5-4	CASSLSGSGYEQYF	TGTGCCAGCAGCCTTTCCGGGAGTGGGTACGAGCAGTACTTC
TRBD2	TRBJ2-7	TRBV30	CAWSVTSGGPYEQYF	TGTGCCTGGAGTGTAACCAGCGGGGGGCCCTACGAGCAGTACTTC
-	TRBJ1-1	TRBV6-5	CASSYSTNLNTEAFF	TGTGCCAGCAGTTACTCGACAAACCTGAACACTGAAGCTTTCTTT
TRBD1	TRBJ2-7	TRBV9	CASSTGDRGPRSYEQYF	TGTGCCAGCAGCACCGGGGACAGGGGGCCTAGGTCCTACGAGCAGTACTTC
-	TRBJ1-2	TRBV14	CASSLTGNYGYTF	TGTGCCAGCAGCCTTACAGGGAACTATGGCTACACCTTC
-	TRBJ1-5	TRBV6-6	CASSYSREVNQPQHF	TGTGCCAGCAGTTACTCGAGGGAAGTCAATCAGCCCCAGCATTTT
-	TRBJ2-3	TRBV6-1	CASSEPAGTGADTQYF	TGTGCCAGCAGTGAACCCGCAGGGACTGGAGCAGATACGCAGTATTTT
-	TRBJ1-2	TRBV5-4	CASSPPGVGDGYTF	TGTGCCAGCAGCCCCCCCGGGGTGGGCGATGGCTACACCTTC
-	TRBJ1-4	TRBV30	CAWSTGMDEKLFF	TGTGCCTGGAGTACGGGGATGGATGAAAAACTGTTTTTT
-	TRBJ2-7	TRBV18	CASSLYRSYEQYF	TGTGCCAGCTCACTCTACAGGTCCTACGAGCAGTACTTC
-	TRBJ1-6	TRBV5-4	CASSLDRSYNSPLHF	TGTGCCAGCAGCTTGGATCGCTCCTATAATTCACCCCTCCACTTT
TRBD1	TRBJ1-4	TRBV15	CATSGPGDRGHEKLFF	TGTGCCACCAGCGGTCCCGGGGACAGGGGACATGAAAAACTGTTTTTT
-	TRBJ1-5	TRBV28	CASLRDSNQPQHF	TGTGCCAGCCTCCGGGACTCCAATCAGCCCCAGCATTTT
TRBD2	TRBJ2-2	TRBV6-6	CASKAGLAGHRGELFF	TGTGCCAGCAAGGCGGGACTAGCGGGCCACAGAGGGGAGCTGTTTTTT
-	TRBJ1-1	TRBV11-2	CASSTQGDYVGMNTEAFF	TGTGCCAGCAGCACGCAAGGGGACTATGTGGGAATGAACACTGAAGCTTTCTTT
-	TRBJ1-1	TRBV20-1	CSAPRATEAFF	TGCAGTGCCCCCAGGGCCACTGAAGCTTTCTTT
-	TRBJ1-6	TRBV5-6	CASSLMSMRGGTLHF	TGTGCCAGCAGCTTAATGTCTATGCGGGGTGGCACCCTCCACTTT
-	TRBJ2-3	TRBV18	CASSPPAGLTDTQYF	TGTGCCAGCTCACCACCGGCGGGACTCACAGATACGCAGTATTTT
TRBD2	TRBJ2-7	TRBV5-1	CASSPSLAGGLPYEQYF	TGCGCCAGCAGCCCCAGTCTGGCGGGGGGTTTACCCTACGAGCAGTACTTC
-	TRBJ2-7	TRBV28	CASSPHLQGSYEQYF	TGTGCCAGCAGTCCCCACCTTCAGGGCTCCTACGAGCAGTACTTC
TRBD2	TRBJ2-1	TRBV11-2	CASSSGLVLHNEQFF	TGTGCCAGCAGCTCCGGACTAGTCCTCCACAATGAGCAGTTCTTC
TRBD2	TRBJ2-2	TRBV28	CASNLAGVTGELFF	TGTGCCAGCAACCTAGCGGGAGTGACCGGGGAGCTGTTTTTT
-	TRBJ2-5	TRBV18	CASSPRGQETQYF	TGTGCCAGCTCACCGCGAGGCCAAGAGACCCAGTACTTC
-	TRBJ2-3	TRBV7-6	CASSLGTQKTQYF	TGTGCCAGCAGCTTAGGGACACAGAAAACGCAGTATTTT
TRBD1	TRBJ1-4	TRBV28	CASSLGGQTIEKLFF	TGTGCCAGCAGCCTTGGGGGACAGACGATCGAAAAACTGTTTTTT
-	TRBJ1-4	TRBV6-6	CASSLNEKLFF	TGTGCCAGCAGCCTTAATGAAAAACTGTTTTTT
-	TRBJ2-2	TRBV5-6	CASSLSWALAGELFF	TGTGCCAGCAGCTTGTCGTGGGCTTTGGCCGGGGAGCTGTTTTTT
-	TRBJ2-3	TRBV4-1	CASSLPGTTAPDTQYF	TGCGCCAGCAGCCTGCCTGGTACTACTGCTCCGGATACGCAGTATTTT
TRBD1	TRBJ2-3	TRBV29-1	CSVRTPGQGASDTQYF	TGCAGCGTCCGGACACCGGGACAGGGGGCTTCAGATACGCAGTATTTT
-	TRBJ1-2	TRBV2	CASSSRIVLGTF	TGTGCCAGCAGCTCCCGTATCGTACTCGGCACCTTC
-	TRBJ2-7	TRBV7-6	CASSASQGSSYEQYF	TGTGCCAGCAGCGCCTCACAGGGTAGCTCCTACGAGCAGTACTTC
TRBD1	TRBJ1-4	TRBV28	CASSSPQGAANEKLFF	TGTGCCAGCAGTTCGCCCCAGGGGGCCGCTAATGAAAAACTGTTTTTT
-	TRBJ1-5	TRBV7-8	CASSLAGDQPQHF	TGTGCCAGCAGCCTGGCGGGGGACCAGCCCCAGCATTTT
-	TRBJ2-3	TRBV28	CASSSVTSTDTQYF	TGTGCCAGCAGTTCGGTAACTAGCACAGATACGCAGTATTTT
-	TRBJ2-6	TRBV6-6	CASRPGAGANVLTF	TGTGCCAGCAGACCGGGGGCTGGGGCCAACGTCCTGACTTTC
TRBD2	TRBJ2-1	TRBV6-4	CASSPLAGGPDEQFF	TGTGCCAGCAGCCCTTTAGCGGGGGGGCCCGATGAGCAGTTCTTC